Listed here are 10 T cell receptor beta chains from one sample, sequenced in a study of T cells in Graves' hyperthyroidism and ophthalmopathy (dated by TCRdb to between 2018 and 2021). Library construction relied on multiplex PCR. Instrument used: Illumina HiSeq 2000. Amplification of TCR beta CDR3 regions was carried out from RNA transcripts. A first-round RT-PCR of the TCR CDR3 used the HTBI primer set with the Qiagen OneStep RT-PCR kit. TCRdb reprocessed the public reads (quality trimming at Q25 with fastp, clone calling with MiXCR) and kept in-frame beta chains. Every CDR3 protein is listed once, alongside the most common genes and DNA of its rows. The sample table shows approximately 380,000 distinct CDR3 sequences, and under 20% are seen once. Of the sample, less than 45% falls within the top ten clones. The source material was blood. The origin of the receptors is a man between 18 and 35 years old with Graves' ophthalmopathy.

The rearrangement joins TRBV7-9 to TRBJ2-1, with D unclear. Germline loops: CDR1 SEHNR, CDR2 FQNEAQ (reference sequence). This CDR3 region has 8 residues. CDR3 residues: CGDNEQFF. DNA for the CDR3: TGTGGCGACAATGAGCAGTTCTTC.

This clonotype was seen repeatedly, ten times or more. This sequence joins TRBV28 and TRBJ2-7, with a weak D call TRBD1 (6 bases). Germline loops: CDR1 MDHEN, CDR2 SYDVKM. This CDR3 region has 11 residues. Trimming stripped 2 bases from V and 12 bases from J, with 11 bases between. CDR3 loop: CASSLAGDWYF. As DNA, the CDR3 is TGTGCCAGCAGTTTAGCAGGGGATTGGTACTTC.

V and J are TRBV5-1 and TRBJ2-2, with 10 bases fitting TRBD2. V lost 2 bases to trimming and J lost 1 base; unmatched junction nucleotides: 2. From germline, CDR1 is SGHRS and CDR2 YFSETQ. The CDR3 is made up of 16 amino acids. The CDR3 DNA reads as TGCGCCAGCAGCTTCGGACTAGCGGAGAACACCGGGGAGCTGTTTTTT. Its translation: CASSFGLAENTGELFF.

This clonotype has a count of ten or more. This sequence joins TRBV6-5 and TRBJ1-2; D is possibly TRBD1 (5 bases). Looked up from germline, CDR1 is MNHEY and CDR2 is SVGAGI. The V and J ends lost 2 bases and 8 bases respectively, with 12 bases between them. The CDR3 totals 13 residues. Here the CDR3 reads CASSYPGAGGYTF. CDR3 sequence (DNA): TGTGCCAGCAGTTACCCCGGGGCCGGAGGCTACACCTTC.

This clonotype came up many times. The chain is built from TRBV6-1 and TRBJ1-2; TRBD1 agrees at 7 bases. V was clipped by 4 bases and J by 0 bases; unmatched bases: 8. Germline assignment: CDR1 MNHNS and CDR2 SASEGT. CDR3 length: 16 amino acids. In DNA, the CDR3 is TGTGCCAGCAGTGCAGGACAGGCGTTAGCTAACTATGGCTACACCTTC. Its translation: CASSAGQALANYGYTF.

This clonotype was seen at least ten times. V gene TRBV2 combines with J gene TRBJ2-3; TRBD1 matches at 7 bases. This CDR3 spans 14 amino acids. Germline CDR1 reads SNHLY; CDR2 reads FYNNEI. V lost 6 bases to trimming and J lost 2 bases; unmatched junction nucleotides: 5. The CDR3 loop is CASRRTGVTDTQYF. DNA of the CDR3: TGTGCCAGCAGGCGAACAGGGGTCACAGATACGCAGTATTTT.

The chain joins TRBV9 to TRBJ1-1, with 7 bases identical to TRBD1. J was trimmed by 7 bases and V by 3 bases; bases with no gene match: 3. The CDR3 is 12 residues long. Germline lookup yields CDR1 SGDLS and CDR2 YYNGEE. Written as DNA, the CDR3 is TGTGCCAGCAGCGCAACAGGGGTTGAAGCTTTCTTT. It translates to CASSATGVEAFF.

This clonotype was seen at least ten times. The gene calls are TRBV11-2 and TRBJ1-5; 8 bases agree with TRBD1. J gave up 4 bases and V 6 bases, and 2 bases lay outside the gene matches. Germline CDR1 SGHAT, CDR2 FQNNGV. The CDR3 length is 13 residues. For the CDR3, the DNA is TGTGCCAGCAGTCGACAGGGGAATCAGCCCCAGCATTTT. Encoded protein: CASSRQGNQPQHF.

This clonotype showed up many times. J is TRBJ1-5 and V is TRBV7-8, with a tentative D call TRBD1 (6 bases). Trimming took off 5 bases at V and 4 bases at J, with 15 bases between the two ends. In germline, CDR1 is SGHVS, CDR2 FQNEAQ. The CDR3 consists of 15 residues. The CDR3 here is CASSPVGQGNQPQHF. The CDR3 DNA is TGTGCCAGCAGCCCAGTGGGGCAGGGGAATCAGCCCCAGCATTTT.

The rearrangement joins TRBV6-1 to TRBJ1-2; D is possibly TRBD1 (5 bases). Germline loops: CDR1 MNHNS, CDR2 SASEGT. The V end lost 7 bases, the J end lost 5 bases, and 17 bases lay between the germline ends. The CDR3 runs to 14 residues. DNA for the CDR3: TGTGCCAGCATCTCCTACGGGGGAAGGTATGGCTACACCTTC. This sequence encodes CASISYGGRYGYTF.